The 31 T cell receptor beta chains reported below all come from one sample, sequenced in a study of somatic mutations in cytotoxic T cells in rheumatoid arthritis. Clones were read by immunoSEQ multiplex PCR, and TCRdb kept only the in-frame ones, dropping some. The repertoire holds around 7,400 clones, with 87% as singletons. Material for sequencing was CD8+ T cells sorted from blood. These receptors originate from a man aged 40-55 years with rheumatoid arthritis.

This chain links TRBV5-4 with TRBJ1-2; D may be TRBD1 (6 bases). The CDR3 spans 15 residues. Between the trimmed V and J ends, which lost 2 bases and 4 bases, there was a span of 15 bases. From germline, CDR1 is SGHNT and CDR2 YYREEE (reference sequence). CDR3 sequence reads: CASSFRGGAVYGYTF. The DNA of the CDR3 is TGTGCCAGCAGCTTCCGGGGGGGGGCAGTCTATGGCTACACCTTC.

This clone showed up just once. The chain links TRBV16 to TRBJ1-5, with no clear D. Germline V lookup: CDR1 KGHSY, CDR2 FQNENV. The V end lost 1 base, the J end lost 2 bases, and 6 bases lay between the germline ends. The CDR3 is 14 residues long. This CDR3 is CASSQYTGNQPQHF. In DNA, the CDR3 is TGTGCCAGCAGCCAATATACAGGCAATCAGCCCCAGCATTTT.

Note on this clone: One end of the junction varies from germline; a read error may be responsible. Other DNA sequences in the sample encode the same CDR3. This chain links TRBV7-9 with TRBJ1-6, with 7 bases fitting TRBD1. Germline loops: CDR1 SEHNR, CDR2 FQNEAQ (reference sequence). This CDR3 is built from 15 residues. The CDR3 sequence: CASSFPGQDYSPLHF. The CDR3 coding sequence is TGTGCCAGCAGCTTTCCCGGACAGGACTATTCCCCCCTCCACTTT.

This chain links TRBV7-3 with TRBJ2-3; maybe TRBD2 (6 bases). The CDR3 extends over 15 amino acids. Germline V gene sequence: CDR1 SGHTA, CDR2 FQGTGA. The germline V and J ends were trimmed by 3 bases and 1 base, with 11 bases remaining between them. CDR3: CASSLSGRGTDTQYF. In DNA form, the CDR3 reads TGTGCCAGCAGCTTGAGCGGGCGGGGCACAGATACGCAGTATTTT.

This clone showed up just once. This chain joins TRBV6-5 and TRBJ2-1; 7 nucleotides match TRBD2. J was trimmed by 4 bases and V by 5 bases; bases with no gene match: 8. The CDR3 extends over 15 amino acids. CDR1 is MNHEY, CDR2 SVGAGI, per germline. This CDR3 is CASSPEAGSYNEQFF. The CDR3 bases are TGTGCCAGCAGTCCAGAAGCGGGGAGTTACAATGAGCAGTTCTTC.

This clone was observed a single time. The V call is TRBV6-6, the J call TRBJ2-2; maybe TRBD2 (6 bases). V lost 2 bases, J lost 7 bases, and 11 bases lay in between. The CDR3 loop spans 14 amino acids. The germline CDR1 and CDR2 sequences are MNHNY and SVGAGI (reference sequence). The CDR3 DNA follows: TGTGCCAGCAGTTACGGCGGGGACCACGGGGAGCTGTTTTTT. Translation gives CASSYGGDHGELFF.

The gene calls are TRBV15 and TRBJ1-6, with 7 bases that match TRBD1. V lost 3 bases, J lost 5 bases, and 4 bases stayed unmatched. The germline V gene encodes CDR1 LNHNV and CDR2 YYDKDF (reference sequence). This CDR3 is built from 15 residues. CDR3 in amino acids: CATSSRDSHNSPLHF. In DNA form, the CDR3 reads TGTGCCACCAGCAGCCGGGACAGTCATAATTCACCCCTCCACTTT.

The chain is built from TRBV6-5 and TRBJ1-1, with D perhaps TRBD1 (5 bases). Trimming stripped 1 base from V and 3 bases from J, with 9 bases between. The CDR3 spans 14 residues. The germline CDR1 and CDR2 sequences are MNHEY and SVGAGI. In DNA form, the CDR3 reads TGTGCCAGCAGTTACTTAAGGGGCGACACTGAAGCTTTCTTT. This sequence encodes CASSYLRGDTEAFF.

The chain is built from TRBV4-1 and TRBJ1-5; D is unclear. The CDR3 covers 15 residues. CDR1 is MGHRA and CDR2 is YSYEKL in the germline V gene. With 0 bases removed from V and 2 bases from J, the gap between germline ends came to 8 bases. The CDR3 DNA reads as TGCGCCAGCAGCCAAGATGTGGCACGCAATCAGCCCCAGCATTTT. This encodes CASSQDVARNQPQHF.

As regards this clone: A read error may account for a junction end that differs from germline. The same CDR3 also results from other DNA sequences found in this sample. The chain employs TRBV4-1 and TRBJ1-6; D is perhaps TRBD1 (5 bases). Germline CDR1 is MGHRA and CDR2 is YSYEKL. The CDR3 runs 16 residues. The CDR3 bases are TGCGCCAGCAGCCAAGTTAGAGACAGCCATAATTCCCCCCTCCACTTT. Translated: CASSQVRDSHNSPLHF.

This chain connects TRBV29-1 to TRBJ2-1; 8 bases align to TRBD2. The CDR3 covers 13 residues. The germline V gene encodes CDR1 SQVTM and CDR2 ANQGSEA. DNA for the CDR3: TGCATCGGGGGGGGGTCCTCCTACAATGAGCAGTTCTTC. Translating it yields CIGGGSSYNEQFF.

The chain recombines TRBV9 with TRBJ1-1; the match to TRBD1 covers 10 bases. V shed 3 bases and J 4 bases; nucleotides not matched to a gene: 9. Germline CDR1 is SGDLS and CDR2 is YYNGEE. The CDR3 extends over 16 amino acids. The CDR3 sequence is CASSGYDRGLSTEAFF. CDR3 coding DNA: TGTGCCAGCAGCGGGTACGACAGGGGGCTGAGCACTGAAGCTTTCTTT.

The chain has TRBV27 and TRBJ2-1; possible D gene TRBD2, 6 bases. With 6 bases removed from V and 7 bases from J, the gap between germline ends came to 19 bases. The CDR3 covers 15 residues. The germline V gene encodes CDR1 MNHEY and CDR2 SMNVEV (reference sequence). Here the CDR3 reads CASSPRGYPQNEQFF. DNA for the CDR3: TGTGCCAGCAGCCCCCGGGGGTACCCCCAGAATGAGCAGTTCTTC.

The chain has TRBV19 and TRBJ2-1; weak D call: TRBD2 (5 bases). CDR3 size: 13 residues. Germline CDR1 is LNHDA and CDR2 is SQIVND (reference sequence). The germline V and J ends were trimmed by 3 bases and 6 bases, with 9 bases remaining between them. CDR3 DNA sequence: TGTGCCAGTAGTATGGGAGTAGTCAATGAGCAGTTCTTC. It codes for CASSMGVVNEQFF.

V is TRBV12-5 and J is TRBJ1-6, with TRBD1 matching over 7 bases. CDR1 is LGHNT, CDR2 FRNRAP, per germline. V shed 4 bases and J 7 bases; nucleotides not matched to a gene: 4. The CDR3 contains 14 residues. DNA of the CDR3: TGTGCTAGTGGTTCGACAGGGTTGAATTCACCCCTCCACTTT. Translation gives CASGSTGLNSPLHF.

The V gene is TRBV11-3, the J gene TRBJ2-3; the D is unclear. CDR1 and CDR2 from the germline V gene are SGHNT and YENEEA. The CDR3 has 15 residues. V was cut by 2 bases and J by 2 bases, with 11 bases left in between. In DNA form, the CDR3 reads TGTGCCAGCAGCTTATTTGCAGTTAACACAGATACGCAGTATTTT. Translation: CASSLFAVNTDTQYF.

This chain links TRBV19 with TRBJ1-1; TRBD1 aligns across 12 bases. The CDR3 covers 18 residues. The germline V gene encodes CDR1 LNHDA and CDR2 SQIVND (reference sequence). The trim removed 2 bases at V and 4 bases at J, leaving 11 bases unmatched. Here the CDR3 reads CASSITARGTGGFTEAFF. In DNA form, the CDR3 reads TGTGCCAGTAGTATAACGGCTCGAGGGACAGGGGGCTTCACTGAAGCTTTCTTT.

This clone is categorized as large (0.1 to 1%). The chain recombines TRBV7-3 with TRBJ1-2; 11 positions match TRBD1. Germline V gene data show CDR1 as SGHTA and CDR2 as FQGTGA. The CDR3 has 14 amino acids. The J segment lost 3 bases and the V segment lost 5 bases, leaving 2 bases of the junction unmatched. The CDR3 region is CASSRTGGDYGYTF. The CDR3 DNA reads as TGTGCCAGCAGCCGGACAGGGGGCGACTATGGCTACACCTTC.

The chain has TRBV10-3 and TRBJ1-1, with D possibly TRBD1 on 5 matching bases. Germline loops: CDR1 ENHRY, CDR2 SYGVKD. The CDR3 totals 16 residues. The germline V and J ends were trimmed by 1 base and 3 bases, with 15 bases remaining between them. The CDR3 reads CAISEYKGFSDTEAFF. CDR3 bases: TGTGCCATCAGTGAGTATAAGGGGTTTTCGGACACTGAAGCTTTCTTT.

This chain connects TRBV7-8 to TRBJ2-1; weak D call: TRBD2 (5 bases). V dropped 4 bases and J dropped 7 bases, with 17 bases sitting between them. Germline lookup yields CDR1 SGHVS and CDR2 FQNEAQ. CDR3 size: 15 residues. The CDR3 region is CASSYSSGLRNEQFF. The CDR3 DNA follows: TGTGCCAGCAGCTACTCTTCGGGGTTAAGGAATGAGCAGTTCTTC. Supplemented by reference TRBV7-8 and TRBJ2-1, the full variable domain reads GAGVSQSPRYKVAKRGQDVALRCDPISGHVSLFWYQQALGQGPEFLTYFQNEAQLDKSGLPSDRFFAERPEGSVSTLKIQRTQQEDSAVYLCASSYSSGLRNEQFFGPGTRLTVL.

J is TRBJ2-2 and V is TRBV7-2; tentatively, D is TRBD2 (5 bases). V was trimmed by 2 bases and J by 7 bases, leaving 14 bases between them. The CDR3 is 15 residues long. CDR1 is SGHTA, CDR2 FQGNSA, per germline. The CDR3: CASSLPGYGGGELFF. In DNA form, the CDR3 reads TGTGCCAGCAGCTTACCGGGGTACGGAGGCGGGGAGCTGTTTTTT. The complete variable domain, with remaining parts taken from reference TRBV7-2 and TRBJ2-2, reads GAGVSQSPSNKVTEKGKDVELRCDPISGHTALYWYRQSLGQGLEFLIYFQGNSAPDKSGLPSDRFSAERTGGSVSTLTIQRTQQEDSAVYLCASSLPGYGGGELFFGEGSRLTVL.

This clone was detected only once. The chain has TRBV27 and TRBJ1-2; D call uncertain. The CDR3 sequence is 13 residues long. V lost 0 bases to trimming and J lost 6 bases, with 8 bases between them. The germline V gene encodes CDR1 MNHEY and CDR2 SMNVEV (reference sequence). The CDR3 sequence: CASSLSASNGYTF. The CDR3 DNA reads as TGTGCCAGCAGTTTATCGGCCAGTAATGGCTACACCTTC.

The V call is TRBV14, the J call TRBJ2-5; D is possibly TRBD2 (6 bases). V was shortened by 1 base and J by 5 bases, with 20 bases between the two germline ends. Germline V gene sequence: CDR1 SGHDN, CDR2 FVKESK. The CDR3 is made up of 17 amino acids. The CDR3 region is CASSQVMSRAGMETQYF. Written as DNA, the CDR3 is TGTGCCAGCAGCCAAGTAATGTCCAGGGCGGGGATGGAGACCCAGTACTTC.

This clone turned up a few times. V gene TRBV19 combines with J gene TRBJ1-6; D is ambiguous. The CDR3 spans 15 residues. Germline V gives CDR1 LNHDA, CDR2 SQIVND (reference sequence). The ends were cut back, 4 bases at V and 4 bases at J, with 11 bases in the middle. The CDR3 nucleotides read TGTGCCAGTAGTACCGCGGGTCTGTATAATTCACCCCTCCACTTT. Translating gives CASSTAGLYNSPLHF.

In this sample, this clone turned up once. The chain employs TRBV7-6 and TRBJ2-7; a possible D gene is TRBD1 (5 bases). The CDR3 loop spans 14 amino acids. Trimming stripped 3 bases from V and 3 bases from J, with 12 bases between. CDR1 is SGHVS, CDR2 FNYEAQ, per germline. CDR3 amino acids: CASSFGTGFYEQYF. The CDR3 coding sequence is TGTGCCAGCAGCTTCGGTACAGGATTCTACGAGCAGTACTTC.

V usage is TRBV7-9 and J usage is TRBJ1-1; D remains ambiguous. The CDR3 totals 11 residues. CDR1 SEHNR and CDR2 FQNEAQ come from the germline V gene (reference sequence). Trimming cost V 3 bases and J 6 bases, with 5 bases left between them. The CDR3 region has the DNA TGTGCCAGCAGCTTGGCTCCTGAAGCTTTCTTT. Its translation is CASSLAPEAFF.

This chain uses TRBV9 with TRBJ2-3; the D gene is possibly TRBD2 (6 bases). CDR1 and CDR2 from the germline V gene are SGDLS and YYNGEE. The CDR3 runs to 16 residues. Trimming left V 6 bases short and J 2 bases short, with 19 bases between. The CDR3: CASTTHTGVLTDTQYF. Written as DNA, the CDR3 is TGTGCCAGCACCACGCACACGGGGGTGCTCACAGATACGCAGTATTTT. Complete variable domain (other parts from reference TRBV9 and TRBJ2-3): DSGVTQTPKHLITATGQRVTLRCSPRSGDLSVYWYQQSLDQGLQFLIQYYNGEERAKGNILERFSAQQFPDLHSELNLSSLELGDSALYFCASTTHTGVLTDTQYFGPGTRLTVL.

The chain has TRBV11-2 and TRBJ2-7; D call uncertain. The CDR3 is 13 amino acids. Trimming left V 2 bases short and J 5 bases short, with 10 bases between. CDR1 is SGHAT, CDR2 FQNNGV, per germline. The CDR3 sequence is CASSLIGGDEQYF. The DNA for the CDR3 is TGTGCCAGCAGCTTAATTGGCGGAGACGAGCAGTACTTC.

The chain has TRBV5-6 and TRBJ2-7; TRBD2 might be the D (6 bases). This CDR3 has 17 amino acids. V lost 2 bases, J lost 1 base, and 19 bases lay in between. From germline, CDR1 is SGHDT and CDR2 YYEEEE. The CDR3 reads CASSFGGVEAGSYEQYV. The CDR3 bases are TGTGCCAGCAGCTTCGGAGGGGTCGAGGCGGGGTCCTACGAGCAGTACGTC.

The rearrangement links TRBV2 to TRBJ2-7, with 11 positions matching TRBD1. This CDR3 has 15 amino acids. Per the germline V gene, CDR1 is SNHLY and CDR2 is FYNNEI. V trimming: 7 bases; J trimming: 1 base; junction bases outside the gene matches: 6. In nucleotides, the CDR3 is TGTGCCAGCATGCAGGGGACAGGGGGATCCTACGAGCAGTACTTC. Translation: CASMQGTGGSYEQYF.

The chain has TRBV7-9 and TRBJ1-2, with 9 positions matching TRBD1. Germline CDR1 SEHNR, CDR2 FQNEAQ (reference sequence). Trimming at V came to 1 base and at J to 6 bases, leaving 0 bases not matched to a gene. CDR3 length: 13 residues. CDR3 amino acids: CASSLGTGDGYTF. CDR3 DNA sequence: TGTGCCAGCAGCTTAGGGACAGGGGATGGCTACACCTTC.